These T cell receptor beta chains were read from a single sample in a study of T cells after yellow fever vaccination. A single record per CDR3 protein comes from TCRdb applying MiXCR to the 5' RACE reads. The sample shows more than 450,000 distinct CDR3 sequences, about a fifth of them seen only once. Material: PBMCs, obtained about 20 days after the first yellow fever vaccination. These TCRs come from a man younger than 35 who received the YFV17D yellow fever vaccine. CDR3s include the opening cysteine and the closing phenylalanine or tryptophan. Each record gives: CDR3 protein, V gene, CDR3 length.

CDR3aa: CASSSGDLRRAQHF
v_gene: TRBV6-5
len: 14

CDR3aa: CASSPKGGNTEAFF
v_gene: TRBV12-3/TRBV12-4
len: 14

CDR3aa: CASNPSGYNEQFF
v_gene: TRBV12-3/TRBV12-4
len: 13

CDR3aa: CASSWPKGTDDTEAFF
v_gene: TRBV7-6
len: 16

CDR3aa: CASSPGQALSYEQYF
v_gene: TRBV7-3
len: 15

CDR3aa: CASSLVFGGRGTQYF
v_gene: TRBV7-2
len: 15

CDR3aa: CASSPAGDQPQHF
v_gene: TRBV18
len: 13

CDR3aa: CASSYPGGAETQYF
v_gene: TRBV6-5
len: 14

CDR3aa: CASSSSFDGTSFF
v_gene: TRBV7-2
len: 13

CDR3aa: CASSLEDRVYGYTF
v_gene: TRBV12-3/TRBV12-4
len: 14

CDR3aa: CASSQGPGQASEDTQYF
v_gene: TRBV4-3
len: 17

CDR3aa: CASRRRGGRTLPSSTDTQYF
v_gene: TRBV11-2
len: 20

CDR3aa: CASSEYGNTIYF
v_gene: TRBV6-1
len: 12

CDR3aa: CASSYTGGGYLSNQPQHF
v_gene: TRBV6-5
len: 18

CDR3aa: CASTFGHRLNNEQFF
v_gene: TRBV23-1
len: 15

CDR3aa: CASSQEGTGISDNEQFF
v_gene: TRBV4-3
len: 17

CDR3aa: CASSLADIFYGYTF
v_gene: TRBV5-1
len: 14

CDR3aa: CASSINRGETQYF
v_gene: TRBV2
len: 13

CDR3aa: CASSLGGEEHEQYF
v_gene: TRBV5-1
len: 14

CDR3aa: CASSTYERGTGGRNF
v_gene: TRBV21-1
len: 15

CDR3aa: CASSPVGQGRDYGYTF
v_gene: TRBV19
len: 16

CDR3aa: CASSLREQDGELFF
v_gene: TRBV5-1
len: 14

CDR3aa: CASSQELGYEQYF
v_gene: TRBV11-1
len: 13

CDR3aa: CASSLGGPGIGNEQFF
v_gene: TRBV5-1
len: 16

CDR3aa: CASSLDPLAGLTDTQYF
v_gene: TRBV11-2
len: 17

CDR3aa: CSARAGGGYTDTQYF
v_gene: TRBV20-1
len: 15

CDR3aa: CASSQGGGSSYNEQFF
v_gene: TRBV4-1
len: 16

CDR3aa: CASSLAPTSGGGRLQTQYF
v_gene: TRBV7-2
len: 19

CDR3aa: CASSHLTRDGSQETQYF
v_gene: TRBV4-3
len: 17

CDR3aa: CASLKEGLSTDTQYF
v_gene: TRBV5-1
len: 15

CDR3aa: CASRGSEQETQYF
v_gene: TRBV7-7
len: 13

CDR3aa: CATATFLAGETQYF
v_gene: TRBV2
len: 14

CDR3aa: CASSNRPSANEKLFF
v_gene: TRBV5-1
len: 15

CDR3aa: CASSHVAGVGETQYF
v_gene: TRBV7-2
len: 15

CDR3aa: CASSLRHPDTQYF
v_gene: TRBV5-4
len: 13

CDR3aa: CASSDRVGHGGTEAFF
v_gene: TRBV7-6
len: 16

CDR3aa: CASSPDGQSVAKNIQYF
v_gene: TRBV4-2
len: 17

CDR3aa: CSATSGVSGTEAFF
v_gene: TRBV20-1
len: 14

CDR3aa: CASSLVAGTTGEQFF
v_gene: TRBV7-9
len: 15

CDR3aa: CSVSQNTEAFF
v_gene: TRBV29-1
len: 11

CDR3aa: CASSQRRINTGELFF
v_gene: TRBV7-9
len: 15

CDR3aa: CASSPAGAGVLYEQYF
v_gene: TRBV18
len: 16

CDR3aa: CASTRRQAYNEQFF
v_gene: TRBV27
len: 14

CDR3aa: CASSYSPRGGPTDTQYF
v_gene: TRBV6-5
len: 17

CDR3aa: CASSQDFLAGNYNEQFF
v_gene: TRBV4-2
len: 17

CDR3aa: CASSRDTETQYF
v_gene: TRBV6-5
len: 12

CDR3aa: CASSLRGHAEAFF
v_gene: TRBV27
len: 13

CDR3aa: CASSEGGASSTDTQYF
v_gene: TRBV5-4
len: 16

CDR3aa: CSARDLGSNTGELFF
v_gene: TRBV20-1
len: 15